The rows below give T cell receptor beta chains drawn from one sample of a study of shared clonotypes between healthy human individuals. Sequencing was performed with immunoSEQ multiplex PCR; in TCRdb, only in-frame clones are kept and a portion is missing. Of 1,500,000 or so clones detected, approximately 98.5% appear once; the ten largest clones hold 0.36%. Source material: naive CD4+ T cells sorted from blood. Receptor source: a man between 25 and 39 years old in good health. Each CDR3 is given without its conserved first and last residue. The order of the fields is J gene, V gene, CDR3 length, CDR3 protein.

J gene: TRBJ2-1; V gene: TRBV10-3; CDR3 length: 15; CDR3 protein: AISETTGGADYNEQF
J gene: TRBJ2-7; V gene: TRBV27; CDR3 length: 13; CDR3 protein: ASSSTGIGFYEQY
J gene: TRBJ2-1; V gene: TRBV14; CDR3 length: 12; CDR3 protein: ASSQKDGYNEQF
J gene: TRBJ2-1; V gene: TRBV7-3; CDR3 length: 15; CDR3 protein: ASSSAGTSGSQNEQF
J gene: TRBJ2-2; V gene: TRBV9; CDR3 length: 14; CDR3 protein: ASSVVRTGDTGELF
J gene: TRBJ2-5; V gene: TRBV29-1; CDR3 length: 11; CDR3 protein: SANGGDQETQY
J gene: TRBJ1-5; V gene: TRBV9; CDR3 length: 13; CDR3 protein: ASSVVAGKNQPQH
J gene: TRBJ1-1; V gene: TRBV10-1; CDR3 length: 12; CDR3 protein: ARGDRGLYTEAF
J gene: TRBJ1-2; V gene: TRBV2; CDR3 length: 11; CDR3 protein: ASSLTGNYGYT
J gene: TRBJ2-7; V gene: TRBV29-1; CDR3 length: 14; CDR3 protein: SVKGLAGRFSYEQY
J gene: TRBJ2-7; V gene: TRBV10-2; CDR3 length: 13; CDR3 protein: ASSEDGGSSYEQY
J gene: TRBJ1-2; V gene: TRBV6-4; CDR3 length: 11; CDR3 protein: ASSNRGNYGYT
J gene: TRBJ2-3; V gene: TRBV6-1; CDR3 length: 11; CDR3 protein: ASSVRNTDTQY